This T cell receptor beta chain was obtained from a study of human T cells and chemical hapten exposure. Study in general: Readings were taken at 6 days from patch tests that had applied 0.01% DPC to the upper back. Overall study findings and caveats: TCRs at high frequency, those above 1 in 1000, did not change with DPC sensitization.

CDR3 length: 11 amino acids. Trimming removed 8 bases at V and 5 bases at J, with 10 bases between. CDR1 SGHRS and CDR2 YFSETQ come from the germline V gene. This clonotype has more than one count but fewer than ten. What it recognizes is unknown. TCRdb fed the RACE reads into MiXCR, producing one record per CDR3 protein. The repertoire consists of fewer than 95,000 distinct CDR3 sequences, with 9.5% to 11% occurring once and the leading ten covering more than 2%. Time point specified: patch test 2, 6 weeks after DPC sensitization. Treatment specified: therapeutic diphenylcyclopropenone sensitization with weekly scalp DPC.

The chain is built from TRBV5-1 and TRBJ1-2; D remains ambiguous. This clonotype originated in a man in his forties with alopecia areata. Some clones in this sample may be carry-over from other donors' samples. This specimen consisted of whole blood, obtained in connection with sensitization to the hapten diphenylcyclopropenone (DPC). CDR3 in amino acids: CARDGVYGYTF. The CDR3, as DNA: TGCGCCAGGGATGGGGTTTATGGCTACACCTTC. Drawing the rest from reference TRBV5-1 and TRBJ1-2, the complete variable domain is KAGVTQTPRYLIKTRGQQVTLSCSPISGHRSVSWYQQTPGQGLQFLFEYFSETQRNKGNFPGRFSGRQFSNSRSEMNVSTLELGDSALYLCARDGVYGYTFGSGTRLTVV.